The 16 T cell receptor beta chains presented below share a single source sample, sequenced in a study of Ad26.COV2.S vaccination and SARS-CoV-2 variants. Libraries were prepared by immunoSEQ multiplex PCR; TCRdb keeps only in-frame clonotypes and omits some of them. The sample carries a few hundred thousand clones, approximately 92% recorded once. Specified treatment: around 19 received Ad26.COV2.S at low or high dose, single or two shots; about 5 received placebo; per-sample allocation not given. Sampling was done on day 63 after the first vaccine or placebo injection. The sample was peripheral blood, taken in a trial of Ad26.COV2.S vaccine versus placebo. These receptors originate from a person aged 18 to 65 who received the Ad26.COV2.S COVID-19 vaccine or a placebo.

On this clone itself: This sample also contains other DNA sequences that code for the same CDR3. The chain carries TRBV19 and TRBJ1-1; 10 bases align to TRBD1. The CDR3 loop spans 13 amino acids. Germline V gives CDR1 LNHDA, CDR2 SQIVND (reference sequence). V dropped 6 bases and J dropped 5; count of bases not matched to a gene: 3. The CDR3 is CASSGQGGTEAFF. The CDR3 coding sequence is TGTGCCAGTAGCGGACAGGGGGGAACTGAAGCTTTCTTT.

In its sample, this clone was seen once. The chain couples TRBV28 to TRBJ2-7, with TRBD1 identical over 8 bases. Losses at the gene ends were 5 bases for V and 12 bases for J; bases not matched to a gene: 6. The CDR3 consists of 11 residues. CDR1 and CDR2 from the germline V gene are MDHEN and SYDVKM. The CDR3, as DNA: TGTGCCAGCAGTACAGGGGGGAAAGGGTACTTC. Its translation: CASSTGGKGYF.

A few counts support this clone. V is TRBV19 and J is TRBJ1-2, with D perhaps TRBD1 (5 bases). Trimming took 6 bases from V and 8 from J, leaving 19 bases between them. CDR3 length equals 14 residues. From germline, CDR1 is LNHDA and CDR2 SQIVND (reference sequence). CDR3 residues: CASSPGTYLGGYTF. CDR3 nucleotide sequence: TGTGCCAGTAGCCCGGGGACTTACCTTGGGGGCTACACCTTC.

This clone was observed once. The V gene is TRBV27, the J gene TRBJ2-5; 13 bases match TRBD2. The CDR3 loop spans 16 amino acids. CDR1 is MNHEY, CDR2 SMNVEV, per germline (reference sequence). Trimming removed 4 bases from V and 0 bases from J; junction bases left unmatched: 2. This CDR3 reads CASSSGLAGYQETQYF. DNA of the CDR3: TGTGCCAGCAGTTCGGGACTAGCGGGGTACCAAGAGACCCAGTACTTC.

This clone appeared a single time. The V call is TRBV3-1 (or the pseudogene TRBV3-2), the J call TRBJ2-6, with unresolved D. This CDR3 contains 21 residues. V was cut by 0 bases and J by 2 bases, with 23 bases left in between. CDR1 is LGHDT, CDR2 YNNKEL, per germline (reference sequence). The CDR3 loop is CASSQEPSDYLPSAGANVLTF. CDR3 coding DNA: TGTGCCAGCAGCCAAGAACCATCGGATTACCTCCCTTCGGCTGGGGCCAACGTCCTGACTTTC.

The chain is built from TRBV28 and TRBJ2-7; 7 bases agree with TRBD2. The CDR3 covers 14 residues. CDR1 and CDR2 from the germline V gene are MDHEN and SYDVKM. The ends lost 2 bases at V and 4 bases at J; junction bases unmatched: 5. CDR3 bases: TGTGCCAGCAGTTTAGGGGGGAGGGGTTACGAGCAGTACTTC. Translated: CASSLGGRGYEQYF.

The V gene is TRBV5-3, the J gene TRBJ1-2; D is uncertain. TRBV5-3 is placed among ORFs of uncertain function. The V and J ends lost 9 bases and 3 bases respectively, with 21 bases between them. This CDR3 is 15 amino acids long. The CDR3 here is CATSHVPSPYYGYTF. CDR3 DNA: TGTGCCACGAGTCATGTCCCCTCTCCCTACTATGGCTACACCTTC.

This clone was observed once. The chain carries TRBV6-5 and TRBJ2-1; 11 bases align to TRBD1. J gave up 7 bases and V 7 bases, and 9 bases lay outside the gene matches. From germline, CDR1 is MNHEY and CDR2 SVGAGI. The CDR3 loop spans 15 amino acids. CDR3 residues: CASTKDRGQLNEQFF. Here the CDR3 DNA reads TGTGCCAGCACCAAGGACAGGGGGCAATTAAATGAGCAGTTCTTC.

V gene TRBV6-2 or TRBV6-3 combines with J gene TRBJ1-1, with D uncertain. V lost 3 bases and J 1 base, leaving 12 bases between the germline ends. The CDR3 contains 15 residues. Germline loops: CDR1 MNHEY, CDR2 SVGEGT. In DNA form, the CDR3 reads TGTGCCAGCAGTTATAACGGGGTATGGAACACTGAAGCTTTCTTT. Residues: CASSYNGVWNTEAFF.

CDR3 amino acids: CASKDRRANTEAFF. Written as DNA, the CDR3 is TGTGCCAGCAAAGACAGGCGTGCGAACACTGAAGCTTTCTTT. The chain recombines TRBV6-5 with TRBJ1-1; the D gene is possibly TRBD1 (6 bases). From germline, CDR1 is MNHEY and CDR2 SVGAGI. The CDR3 is made up of 14 amino acids. V was shortened by 7 bases and J by 1 base, with 13 bases between the two germline ends.

The J gene is TRBJ1-1, the V gene TRBV19; 10 bases map to TRBD1. Germline V gene lookup returns CDR1 LNHDA and CDR2 SQIVND (reference sequence). CDR3 length: 16 amino acids. J was trimmed by 7 bases and V by 4 bases; bases with no gene match: 12. The CDR3, as DNA: TGTGCCAGTAGTACGAGTCCCGGACAGGGGGGTAATGAAGCTTTCTTT. Translation gives CASSTSPGQGGNEAFF.

V usage is TRBV2 and J usage is TRBJ1-2; the D gene is possibly TRBD1 (5 bases). The CDR3 is 12 amino acids. Germline V gives CDR1 SNHLY, CDR2 FYNNEI. Trimming removed 7 bases from V and 6 bases from J, with 12 bases in between. The CDR3 sequence is CASTPGGDGYTF. As DNA, the CDR3 is TGTGCCAGCACCCCCGGGGGGGATGGCTACACCTTC.

This chain joins TRBV6-5 and TRBJ2-3; D not resolved. The V end was cut by 4 bases, the J end by 6 bases, with 8 bases between. The CDR3 sequence is 12 residues long. Germline assignment: CDR1 MNHEY and CDR2 SVGAGI. The CDR3 is CASSSSMDTQYF. DNA for the CDR3: TGTGCCAGCAGTTCCAGTATGGATACGCAGTATTTT.

This clone was recorded once. This chain joins TRBV5-8 and TRBJ1-1; TRBD1 might be the D (5 bases). Trimming removed 7 bases at V and 2 bases at J, with 18 bases between. CDR1 is SGHTS, CDR2 YDEGEE, per germline. The CDR3 extends over 15 amino acids. As DNA, the CDR3 is TGTGCCAGCTTTATCCGGGACGGATCTAACACTGAAGCTTTCTTT. This encodes CASFIRDGSNTEAFF.

This clone was detected only once. The chain uses TRBV21-1 and TRBJ2-3; TRBD2, as called in the table, went unchecked against the DNA. TRBV21-1 is shown as a pseudogene. The CDR3 extends over 16 amino acids. CDR3 bases: TGTGCCAGCAGCAAGTATGGCGGGGGGACCAGAGATACGCAGTATTTT. It is translated as CASSKYGGGTRDTQYF.

This rearrangement joins TRBV6-5 to TRBJ1-1; the D gene is possibly TRBD1 (5 bases). Germline V gene lookup returns CDR1 MNHEY and CDR2 SVGAGI. There are 13 residues in the CDR3. With 0 bases removed from V and 5 bases from J, the gap between germline ends came to 7 bases. CDR3 region: CASSYSGETEAFF. For the CDR3, the DNA is TGTGCCAGCAGTTACTCAGGGGAAACTGAAGCTTTCTTT.